The entry below describes one TCR beta chain. Its antigen is as yet unknown. PCR amplification relied on 60 Vbeta primers (plus 13 Jbeta primers). TCRdb keeps only in-frame clones here, not all; method: immunoSEQ multiplex PCR. This sample has tens of thousands of clones, with 76% found just once. CDR1 and CDR2 (germline): MDHEN, SYDVKM. This CDR3 is 14 amino acids long. Trimming cost V 4 bases and J 0 bases, with 9 bases left between them. The sample is drawn from a study of cytomegalovirus exposure and HLA in healthy donors. Study-wide points: High specificity and sensitivity for cytomegalovirus status were reported for the classifier. It was in a later analysis that TCR association rates were seen to vary by HLA locus, highest for DRB1 and lowest for HLA-C. It was assumed in the presence/absence analyses that sequencing depth was roughly uniform across donors.

Healthy donors of bone marrow made up the group. Material: PBMCs. This sequence joins TRBV28 and TRBJ1-1; unclear D gene. The TCR sequence derives from a man aged 18 to 35 in good health and CMV-seronegative. CDR3 sequence reads: CASSSAGMNTEAFF. CDR3 nucleotide sequence: TGTGCCAGCAGTTCCGCCGGGATGAACACTGAAGCTTTCTTT.